These T cell receptor beta chains were read from a single sample in a study of blood T cell repertoires in COVID-19. Data came from immunoSEQ multiplex PCR; TCRdb stores just in-frame clones and leaves some out. Counted here are tens of thousands of clones, approximately 80% occurring once; the ten biggest clones make up about 25%. The sequenced sample was peripheral blood. All receptors come from a man in his sixties or seventies with active COVID-19. Both conserved end residues are part of each CDR3. A D gene is named only where the DNA matches it firmly. The size field is filled for only some rows; it gives once, few, many or a size class.

V	size	J	D	DNA	CDR3
TRBV30	once	TRBJ2-7	.	TGTGCCTGGGTGCGGTCGGCGGCACGGCTCGAGCAGTACTTC	CAWVRSAARLEQYF
TRBV5-4	.	TRBJ2-5	TRBD1	TGTGCCAGCAGCTACGGGACAGGTTACCAAGAGACCCAGTACTTC	CASSYGTGYQETQYF
TRBV9	.	TRBJ1-1	TRBD1	TGTGCCAGCAGCACCCTACAGGGGAGCACTGAAGCTTTCTTT	CASSTLQGSTEAFF
TRBV28	.	TRBJ2-1	TRBD2	TGTGCCAGCAGCCGTGGACTAGCGCAAAGAGAGCAGTTCTTC	CASSRGLAQREQFF
TRBV27	.	TRBJ2-2	.	TGTGCCAGCAGTCTAAGGACAGCGAACACCGGGGAGCTGTTTTTT	CASSLRTANTGELFF
TRBV13	.	TRBJ1-1	.	TGTGCCAGCAGCTTAAGGAGCAACAACCCTGAAGCTTTCTTT	CASSLRSNNPEAFF
TRBV5-1	.	TRBJ1-1	TRBD1	TGCGCCAGCGGCACACAGGGGGCCCACGATGAAGCTTTCTTT	CASGTQGAHDEAFF
TRBV5-1	once	TRBJ1-4	TRBD1	TGCGCCAGCAGCTGGGGCCCTGACAGGGGTACCGAAAAACTGTTTTTT	CASSWGPDRGTEKLFF
TRBV6-6	.	TRBJ1-2	.	TGTGCCAGCAGTTCAAGGGCGGGTAGTCTAGGCTACACCTTC	CASSSRAGSLGYTF
TRBV18	few	TRBJ2-7	TRBD2	TGTGCCAGCTCACCAGCGGGAGGGCCAGGGGAGCAGTACTTC	CASSPAGGPGEQYF
TRBV5-1	.	TRBJ2-2	TRBD2	TGCGCCAGCAGCTTCCTAGCGGGGGTCGACACCGGGGAGCTGTTTTTT	CASSFLAGVDTGELFF
TRBV7-3	once	TRBJ2-1	.	TGTGCCAGCAGCTTGGGCAGGGACAATGAGCAGTTCTTC	CASSLGRDNEQFF
TRBV5-1	once	TRBJ2-1	TRBD2	TGCGCCAGCAGCTTGGACGGGAGGGCAGGCAATGAGCAGTTCTTC	CASSLDGRAGNEQFF
TRBV6-5	.	TRBJ1-1	.	TGTGCCAGCAGGGATAGAGGTACTGAAGCTTTCTTT	CASRDRGTEAFF
TRBV29-1	.	TRBJ1-1	TRBD1	TGCAGCGGGGGACAGGGGGAGAGGACTGAAGCTTTCTTT	CSGGQGERTEAFF
TRBV7-9	.	TRBJ2-7	.	TGTGCCAGCAGCCCGGACAGATTCTACGAGCAGTACTTC	CASSPDRFYEQYF
TRBV28	.	TRBJ2-7	TRBD1	TGTGCCAGCAGAACCGGGACAGGGGGATGGAACGAGCAGTACTTC	CASRTGTGGWNEQYF